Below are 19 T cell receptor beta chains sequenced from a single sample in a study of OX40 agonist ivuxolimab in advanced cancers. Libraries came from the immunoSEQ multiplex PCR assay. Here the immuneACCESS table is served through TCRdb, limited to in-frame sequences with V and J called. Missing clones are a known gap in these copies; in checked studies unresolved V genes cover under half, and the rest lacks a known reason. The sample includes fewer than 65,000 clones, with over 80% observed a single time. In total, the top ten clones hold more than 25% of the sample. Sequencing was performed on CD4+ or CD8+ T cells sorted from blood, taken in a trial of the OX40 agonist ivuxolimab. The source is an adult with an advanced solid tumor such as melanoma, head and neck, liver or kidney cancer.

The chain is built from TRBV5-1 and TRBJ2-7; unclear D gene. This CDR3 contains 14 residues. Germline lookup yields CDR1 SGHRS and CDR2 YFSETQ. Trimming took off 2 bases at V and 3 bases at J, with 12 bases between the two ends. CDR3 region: CASSLAYNGYEQYF. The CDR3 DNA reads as TGCGCCAGCAGCTTAGCGTATAACGGCTACGAGCAGTACTTC. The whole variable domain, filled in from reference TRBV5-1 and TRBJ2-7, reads KAGVTQTPRYLIKTRGQQVTLSCSPISGHRSVSWYQQTPGQGLQFLFEYFSETQRNKGNFPGRFSGRQFSNSRSEMNVSTLELGDSALYLCASSLAYNGYEQYFGPGTRLTVT.

The CDR3 DNA reads TGTGCCAGCTCACCAGGACTAGCGGGAGTCACCGGTGAGCAGTTCTTC. Protein sequence: CASSPGLAGVTGEQFF. This chain connects TRBV18 to TRBJ2-1; 13 bases line up with TRBD2. Germline CDR1 reads KGHSH; CDR2 reads LQKENI. CDR3 size: 16 residues. With V trimmed by 2 bases and J by 9 bases, 7 bases remained unmatched. Full variable domain (outside the CDR3, taken from reference TRBV18 and TRBJ2-1): NAGVMQNPRHLVRRRGQEARLRCSPMKGHSHVYWYRQLPEEGLKFMVYLQKENIIDESGMPKERFSAEFPKEGPSILRIQQVVRGDSAAYFCASSPGLAGVTGEQFFGPGTRLTVL.

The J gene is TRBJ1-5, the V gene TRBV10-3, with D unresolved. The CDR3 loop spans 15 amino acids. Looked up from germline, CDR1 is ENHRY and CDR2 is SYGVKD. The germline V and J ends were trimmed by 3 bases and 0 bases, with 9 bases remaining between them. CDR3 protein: CAISETANSNQPQHF. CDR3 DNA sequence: TGTGCCATCAGTGAAACAGCAAATAGCAATCAGCCCCAGCATTTT.

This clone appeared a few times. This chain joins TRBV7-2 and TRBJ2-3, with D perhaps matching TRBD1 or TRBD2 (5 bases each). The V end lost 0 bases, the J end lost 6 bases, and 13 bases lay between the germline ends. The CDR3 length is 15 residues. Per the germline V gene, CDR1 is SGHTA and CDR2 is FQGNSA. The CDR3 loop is CASSLAGVGVDTQYF. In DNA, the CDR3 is TGTGCCAGCAGCTTAGCGGGTGTGGGGGTGGATACGCAGTATTTT.

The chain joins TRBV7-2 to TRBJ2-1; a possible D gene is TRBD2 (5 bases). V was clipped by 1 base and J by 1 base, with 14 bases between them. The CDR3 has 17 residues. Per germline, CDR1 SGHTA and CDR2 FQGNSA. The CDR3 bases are TGTGCCAGCAGCTTAGGAGGGTTATCTCCGTCCTACAATGAGCAGTTCTTC. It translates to CASSLGGLSPSYNEQFF.

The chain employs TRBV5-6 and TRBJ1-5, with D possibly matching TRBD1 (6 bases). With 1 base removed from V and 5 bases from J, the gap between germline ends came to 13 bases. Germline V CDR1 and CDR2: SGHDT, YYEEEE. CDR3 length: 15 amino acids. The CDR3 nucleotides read TGTGCCAGCAGCTTGCAGGGGAATGGTTATCAGCCCCAGCATTTT. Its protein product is CASSLQGNGYQPQHF.

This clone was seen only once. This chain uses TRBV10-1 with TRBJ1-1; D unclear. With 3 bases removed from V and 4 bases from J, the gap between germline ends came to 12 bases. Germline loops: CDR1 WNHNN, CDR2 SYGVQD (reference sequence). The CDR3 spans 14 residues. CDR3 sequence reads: CASSDRASGTEAFF. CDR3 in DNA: TGCGCCAGCAGTGATCGGGCCTCGGGCACTGAAGCTTTCTTT.

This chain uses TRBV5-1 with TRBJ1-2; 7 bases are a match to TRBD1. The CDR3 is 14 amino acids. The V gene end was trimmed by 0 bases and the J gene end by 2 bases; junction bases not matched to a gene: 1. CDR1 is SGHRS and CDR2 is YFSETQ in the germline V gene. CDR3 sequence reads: CASSLETGNYGYTF. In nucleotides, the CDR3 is TGCGCCAGCAGCTTGGAGACAGGGAACTATGGCTACACCTTC. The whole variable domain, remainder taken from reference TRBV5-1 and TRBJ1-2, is KAGVTQTPRYLIKTRGQQVTLSCSPISGHRSVSWYQQTPGQGLQFLFEYFSETQRNKGNFPGRFSGRQFSNSRSEMNVSTLELGDSALYLCASSLETGNYGYTFGSGTRLTVV.

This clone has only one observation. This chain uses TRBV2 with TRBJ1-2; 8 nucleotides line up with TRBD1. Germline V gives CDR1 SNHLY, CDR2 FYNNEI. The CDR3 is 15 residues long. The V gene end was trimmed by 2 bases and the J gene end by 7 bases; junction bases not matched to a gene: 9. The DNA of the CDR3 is TGTGCCAGCAGTGAAAGATGGACAGGGAGAGGTGGCTACACCTTC. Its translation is CASSERWTGRGGYTF.

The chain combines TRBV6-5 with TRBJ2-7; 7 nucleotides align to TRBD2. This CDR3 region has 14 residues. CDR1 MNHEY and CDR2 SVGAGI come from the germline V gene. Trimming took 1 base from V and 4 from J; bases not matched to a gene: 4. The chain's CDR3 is CASSYFPSGYEQYF. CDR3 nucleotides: TGTGCCAGCAGTTACTTCCCTAGCGGATACGAGCAGTACTTC.

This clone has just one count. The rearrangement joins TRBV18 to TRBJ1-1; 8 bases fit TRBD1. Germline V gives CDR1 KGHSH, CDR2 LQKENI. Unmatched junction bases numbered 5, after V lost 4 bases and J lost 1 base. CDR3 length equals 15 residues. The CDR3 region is CASSQGTGGNTEAFF. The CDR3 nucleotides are TGTGCCAGCTCACAAGGGACAGGTGGGAACACTGAAGCTTTCTTT.

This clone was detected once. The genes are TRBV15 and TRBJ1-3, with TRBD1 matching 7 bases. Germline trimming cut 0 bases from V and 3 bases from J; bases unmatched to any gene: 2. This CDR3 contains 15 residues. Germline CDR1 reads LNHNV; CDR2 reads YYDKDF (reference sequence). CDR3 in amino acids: CATSRDTGVGNTIYF. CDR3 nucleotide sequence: TGTGCCACCAGCAGAGATACAGGGGTTGGAAACACCATATATTTT.

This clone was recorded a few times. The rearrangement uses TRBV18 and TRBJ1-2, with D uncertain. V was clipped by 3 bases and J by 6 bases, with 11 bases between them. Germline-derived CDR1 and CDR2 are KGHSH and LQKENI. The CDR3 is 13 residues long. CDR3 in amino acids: CASSPMDRNGYTF. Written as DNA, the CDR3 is TGTGCCAGCTCACCGATGGACCGCAATGGCTACACCTTC.

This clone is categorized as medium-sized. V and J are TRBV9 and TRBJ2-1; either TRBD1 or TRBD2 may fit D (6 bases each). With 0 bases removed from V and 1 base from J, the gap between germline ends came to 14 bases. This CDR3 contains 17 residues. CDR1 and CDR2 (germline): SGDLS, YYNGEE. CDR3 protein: CASSVEDLGGSYNEQFF. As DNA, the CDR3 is TGTGCCAGCAGCGTAGAGGATTTAGGGGGGTCCTACAATGAGCAGTTCTTC.

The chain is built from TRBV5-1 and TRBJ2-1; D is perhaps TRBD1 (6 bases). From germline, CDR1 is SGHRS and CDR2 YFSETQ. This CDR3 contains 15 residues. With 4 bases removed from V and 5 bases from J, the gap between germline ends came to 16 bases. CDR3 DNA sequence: TGCGCCAGCAGCGTCCAATTTAACAGGGACAATGAGCAGTTCTTC. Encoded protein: CASSVQFNRDNEQFF.

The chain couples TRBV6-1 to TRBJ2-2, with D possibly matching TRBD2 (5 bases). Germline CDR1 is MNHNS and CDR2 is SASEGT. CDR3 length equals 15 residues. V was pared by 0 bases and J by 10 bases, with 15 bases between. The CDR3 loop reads CASSEALGGLEELFF. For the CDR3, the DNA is TGTGCCAGCAGTGAAGCGCTAGGCGGACTCGAGGAGCTGTTTTTT.

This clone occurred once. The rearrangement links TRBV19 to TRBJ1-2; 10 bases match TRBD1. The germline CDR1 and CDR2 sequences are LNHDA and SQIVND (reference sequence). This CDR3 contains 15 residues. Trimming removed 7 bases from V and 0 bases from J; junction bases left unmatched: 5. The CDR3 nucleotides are TGTGCCAGTATGACAGGGGGCAACGCTAACTATGGCTACACCTTC. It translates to CASMTGGNANYGYTF.

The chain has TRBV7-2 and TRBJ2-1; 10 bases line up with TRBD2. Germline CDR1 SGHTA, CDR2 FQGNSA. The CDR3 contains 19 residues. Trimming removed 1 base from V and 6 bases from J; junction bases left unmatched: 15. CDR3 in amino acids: CASSLGLLRVAGGFNEQFF. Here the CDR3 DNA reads TGTGCCAGCAGCTTAGGTTTATTAAGGGTAGCGGGGGGTTTCAATGAGCAGTTCTTC.

The DNA of the CDR3 is TGTGCCAGCAGTTACCTTGCGGGTCGGGGGACTGAAGCTTTCTTT. This codes for CASSYLAGRGTEAFF. The chain carries TRBV6-5 and TRBJ1-1; D may be TRBD1 (5 bases). The ends were cut back, 2 bases at V and 5 bases at J, with 15 bases in the middle. Germline assignment: CDR1 MNHEY and CDR2 SVGAGI. This CDR3 is 15 amino acids long.